These 21 T cell receptor beta chains came from one sample sequenced in a study of blood T cell repertoires in COVID-19. Assay: immunoSEQ multiplex PCR; the TCRdb copy retains only in-frame clones and omits some. The sample contains just under 350,000 clones, around nine tenths of which appear only once. What was sequenced was peripheral blood. These receptor sequences come from a woman in her sixties or seventies with COVID-19, enrolled during active disease.

The chain carries TRBV10-3 and TRBJ1-1, with TRBD1 as a possible D gene (5 bases). The CDR3 covers 14 residues. Trimming stripped 2 bases from V and 3 bases from J, with 10 bases between. CDR1 and CDR2 (germline): ENHRY, SYGVKD. The CDR3 loop reads CAISEKGEDTEAFF. In DNA, the CDR3 is TGTGCCATCAGTGAGAAAGGGGAGGACACTGAAGCTTTCTTT.

The V call is TRBV18, the J call TRBJ2-7; a weak D match, TRBD1 (6 bases). V gave up 6 bases and J gave up 0 bases, with 12 bases separating them. CDR3 length: 14 amino acids. Germline CDR1 is KGHSH and CDR2 is LQKENI. Here the CDR3 reads CASSQGQSSYEQYF. The CDR3 region has the DNA TGTGCCAGCTCCCAAGGACAGAGCTCCTACGAGCAGTACTTC.

The CDR3 region has the DNA TGTGCCACCAGGGGCAGAAACAATCAGCCCCAGCATTTT. Residues: CATRGRNNQPQHF. The chain carries TRBV15 and TRBJ1-5; D gene unclear. The germline V gene has CDR1 LNHNV and CDR2 YYDKDF (reference sequence). The V end was cut by 6 bases, the J end by 3 bases, with 9 bases between. The CDR3 totals 13 residues.

The gene calls are TRBV9 and TRBJ1-2, with TRBD1 matching 9 bases. The CDR3 covers 18 residues. The ends lost 3 bases at V and 8 bases at J; junction bases unmatched: 20. Per germline, CDR1 SGDLS and CDR2 YYNGEE. The CDR3 coding sequence is TGTGCCAGCAGCGCGACCCCCTCTGAGCTCGACAGGGGGGACGGCTACACCTTC. Amino acids: CASSATPSELDRGDGYTF.

The chain links TRBV4-3 to TRBJ1-2, with TRBD1 matching over 10 bases. Germline V CDR1 and CDR2: LGHNA, YSLEER. Germline trimming cut 0 bases from V and 0 bases from J; bases unmatched to any gene: 13. The CDR3 sequence is 20 residues long. Here the CDR3 DNA reads TGCGCCAGCAGCCAAGATAGGTTGGGTGGAGGACAGGGGGCTAACTATGGCTACACCTTC. It encodes CASSQDRLGGGQGANYGYTF.

The rearrangement links TRBV7-9 to TRBJ2-2; D may be TRBD2 (5 bases). Germline values: CDR1 SEHNR, CDR2 FQNEAQ (reference sequence). The CDR3 sequence is 16 residues long. Trimming took 5 bases from V and 0 from J, leaving 13 bases between them. DNA for the CDR3: TGTGCCAGCAGCCCCCTAGCCACACCGAACACCGGGGAGCTGTTTTTT. Its protein is CASSPLATPNTGELFF.

The J gene is TRBJ2-7, the V gene TRBV28; TRBD2 agrees at 7 bases. The CDR3 has 13 amino acids. With 6 bases clipped from V and 3 bases from J, the junction kept 5 bases outside the gene matches. Germline V CDR1 and CDR2: MDHEN, SYDVKM. CDR3 DNA: TGTGCCAGCAGCAACCTAGCGGACTACGAGCAGTACTTC. The encoded protein is CASSNLADYEQYF.

As to this clone: One end of the junction does not line up with germline, which may come from a read error. The genes are TRBV5-1 and TRBJ2-7, with a possible D match to TRBD1 (5 bases). Germline-derived CDR1 and CDR2 are SGHRS and YFSETQ. The length of the CDR3 is 13 residues. The CDR3 spells CASSLTAAYGQYF. The DNA for the CDR3 is TGCGCCAGCAGCCTGACAGCTGCCTACGGGCAGTACTTC.

The rearrangement links TRBV27 to TRBJ2-7; tentative D call: TRBD1 (5 bases). This CDR3 is 15 amino acids long. Per the germline V gene, CDR1 is MNHEY and CDR2 is SMNVEV (reference sequence). V dropped 4 bases and J dropped 4 bases, with 17 bases sitting between them. The CDR3 sequence: CASSSKKGWGYEQYF. The DNA for the CDR3 is TGTGCCAGCAGTTCAAAAAAGGGGTGGGGATACGAGCAGTACTTC.

J is TRBJ1-2 and V is TRBV30; TRBD1 aligns across 12 bases. Germline V gene data show CDR1 as GTSNPN and CDR2 as SVGIG (reference sequence). The CDR3 contains 16 residues. The trim removed 3 bases at V and 0 bases at J, leaving 5 bases unmatched. CDR3 in amino acids: CAWSAGTGGSNYGYTF. Written as DNA, the CDR3 is TGTGCCTGGAGCGCCGGGACAGGGGGCTCTAACTATGGCTACACCTTC.

The rearrangement joins TRBV7-2 to TRBJ1-2, with 7 positions matching TRBD1. Germline V lookup: CDR1 SGHTA, CDR2 FQGNSA. The CDR3 has 14 residues. J gave up 8 bases and V 5 bases, and 11 bases lay outside the gene matches. The CDR3 DNA sequence: TGTGCCAGCAGCCCGCAGGGGGTTGGTGACGGCTACACCTTC. Protein: CASSPQGVGDGYTF. The variable domain in full, with the rest retrieved from reference TRBV7-2 and TRBJ1-2, is GAGVSQSPSNKVTEKGKDVELRCDPISGHTALYWYRQSLGQGLEFLIYFQGNSAPDKSGLPSDRFSAERTGGSVSTLTIQRTQQEDSAVYLCASSPQGVGDGYTFGSGTRLTVV.

The chain recombines TRBV6-5 with TRBJ2-3; D is undetermined. The CDR3 covers 15 residues. Trimming cost V 7 bases and J 2 bases, with 16 bases left between them. CDR1 MNHEY and CDR2 SVGAGI come from the germline V gene. In DNA form, the CDR3 reads TGTGCCAGCATCCCCCTGGGCCAGCACACAGATACGCAGTATTTT. Translating it yields CASIPLGQHTDTQYF.

This clone was observed a few times. The chain couples TRBV19 to TRBJ1-1; 8 bases fit TRBD1. Germline trimming cut 7 bases from V and 5 bases from J; bases unmatched to any gene: 6. Germline values: CDR1 LNHDA, CDR2 SQIVND (reference sequence). This CDR3 comprises 13 residues. The CDR3 coding sequence is TGTGCCAGTAACCCCAGGGGGCTTACTGAAGCTTTCTTT. This gives the protein CASNPRGLTEAFF.

The rearrangement uses TRBV4-2 and TRBJ1-1; D remains ambiguous. The V gene's germline CDR1 is LGHNA and CDR2 YNFKEQ. V lost 2 bases and J lost 5, with 3 bases in between. The CDR3 sequence is 11 residues long. CDR3 nucleotides: TGTGCCAGCAGCCAATCAACTGAAGCTTTCTTT. This encodes CASSQSTEAFF.

Note on this clone: The sample carries other DNA sequences with the same CDR3. The chain has TRBV30 and TRBJ1-6; no definite D call. With 0 bases removed from V and 5 bases from J, the gap between germline ends came to 5 bases. This CDR3 has 13 amino acids. CDR1 GTSNPN and CDR2 SVGIG come from the germline V gene (reference sequence). CDR3 region: CAWSVGDNSPLHF. DNA for the CDR3: TGTGCCTGGAGTGTCGGGGATAATTCACCCCTCCACTTT.

The chain carries TRBV24-1 and TRBJ1-4; D remains unclear. This CDR3 spans 19 amino acids. Trimming left V 1 base short and J 2 bases short, with 19 bases between. CDR1 is KGHDR, CDR2 SFDVKD, per germline. CDR3 nucleotides: TGTGCCACCAGTGATTTAAGGGTACGAGGTGAGCGGACTAATGAAAAACTGTTTTTT. The encoded protein is CATSDLRVRGERTNEKLFF.

This chain links TRBV7-2 with TRBJ2-3, with 7 bases aligning to TRBD2. CDR3 size: 16 residues. The V gene end was trimmed by 1 base and the J gene end by 1 base; junction bases not matched to a gene: 5. Germline CDR1 reads SGHTA; CDR2 reads FQGNSA. CDR3 nucleotides: TGTGCCAGCAGCTTAGTCCGCCGGGGGGGCACAGATACGCAGTATTTT. As protein: CASSLVRRGGTDTQYF.

The rearrangement joins TRBV5-4 to TRBJ2-5; TRBD2 aligns across 8 bases. The CDR3 loop spans 16 amino acids. The trim removed 0 bases at V and 5 bases at J, leaving 9 bases unmatched. Looked up from germline, CDR1 is SGHNT and CDR2 is YYREEE (reference sequence). The DNA for the CDR3 is TGTGCCAGCAGCTTGGCCACGAGCGGGGGCACGGAGACCCAGTACTTC. Residues: CASSLATSGGTETQYF.

V is TRBV13 and J is TRBJ1-5; D is unresolved. CDR1 is PRHDT, CDR2 FYEKMQ, per germline (reference sequence). V lost 7 bases, J lost 9 bases, and 13 bases lay in between. This CDR3 is 12 amino acids long. CDR3 bases: TGTGCCAGCACCCTAGGTTCAGGGCCCCAGCATTTT. Its protein is CASTLGSGPQHF.

This clone was seen a single time. V and J are TRBV4-1 and TRBJ2-7, with 7 bases that match TRBD1. The CDR3 has 15 amino acids. Germline V gives CDR1 MGHRA, CDR2 YSYEKL. V lost 5 bases to trimming and J lost 2 bases; unmatched junction nucleotides: 9. DNA for the CDR3: TGCGCCAGCAGCTACTTACAGGGGCCGGCCTACGAGCAGTACTTC. This sequence encodes CASSYLQGPAYEQYF.

The rearrangement joins TRBV9 to TRBJ2-1; 10 bases map to TRBD1. Per the germline V gene, CDR1 is SGDLS and CDR2 is YYNGEE. Unmatched junction bases numbered 5, after V lost 0 bases and J lost 8 bases. The CDR3 consists of 15 residues. CDR3 residues: CASSVARDRGHEQFF. CDR3 DNA: TGTGCCAGCAGCGTAGCTCGGGACAGGGGCCATGAGCAGTTCTTC.